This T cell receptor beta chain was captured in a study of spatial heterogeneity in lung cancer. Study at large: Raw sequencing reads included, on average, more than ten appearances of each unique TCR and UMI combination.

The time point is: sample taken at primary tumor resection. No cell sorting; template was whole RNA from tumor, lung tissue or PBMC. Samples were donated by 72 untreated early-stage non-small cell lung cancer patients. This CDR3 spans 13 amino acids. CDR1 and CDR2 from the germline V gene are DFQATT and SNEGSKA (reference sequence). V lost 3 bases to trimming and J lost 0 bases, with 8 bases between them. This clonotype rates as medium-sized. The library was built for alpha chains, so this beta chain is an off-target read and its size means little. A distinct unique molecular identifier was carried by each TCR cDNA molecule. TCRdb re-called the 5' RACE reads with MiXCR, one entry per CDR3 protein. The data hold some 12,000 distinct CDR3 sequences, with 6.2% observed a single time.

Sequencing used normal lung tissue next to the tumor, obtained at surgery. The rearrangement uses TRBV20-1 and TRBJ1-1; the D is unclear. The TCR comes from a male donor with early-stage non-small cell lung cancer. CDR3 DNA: TGCAGTGCTAGGAGACAAATGAACACTGAAGCTTTCTTT. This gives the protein CSARRQMNTEAFF.